This is a list of T cell receptor beta chains from one sample in a study of T cell responses to AZD1222 COVID-19 vaccine. Produced via immunoSEQ multiplex PCR; TCRdb's table is partial and in-frame only. The sample includes 90,000 to 95,000 clones, roughly 88% seen only once; the top ten take 9% to 14%. The sample was peripheral blood, taken 28 days after the second AZD1222 dose. These receptors came from an adult who received the AZD1222 COVID-19 vaccine. Each CDR3 is given without its conserved first and last residue. The size of a clone is reported for some rows only, either as once, few or many, or as a class for expanded clones.

abundance: -; v_gene: TRBV24-1; j_gene: TRBJ2-1; CDR3aa: ATSTSGGAAENEQF
abundance: -; v_gene: TRBV3-1/TRBV3-2; j_gene: TRBJ1-6; CDR3aa: ASSQGDTLNSPLH
abundance: -; v_gene: TRBV9; j_gene: TRBJ1-6; CDR3aa: ASSVATGGLDSPLH
abundance: -; v_gene: TRBV6-5; j_gene: TRBJ1-6; CDR3aa: ASSYGVSGGNSPLH
abundance: -; v_gene: TRBV5-1; j_gene: TRBJ2-7; CDR3aa: ASSLEPGLLAGGN
abundance: -; v_gene: TRBV7-2; j_gene: TRBJ1-5; CDR3aa: ASSFNRAFNQPQH
abundance: few; v_gene: TRBV9; j_gene: TRBJ1-1; CDR3aa: ASSGGGVTEAF
abundance: -; v_gene: TRBV30; j_gene: TRBJ2-7; CDR3aa: AWNRDDEQY
abundance: -; v_gene: TRBV29-1; j_gene: TRBJ2-7; CDR3aa: SVDKQGHEQY
abundance: -; v_gene: TRBV5-1; j_gene: TRBJ1-3; CDR3aa: ASSLGRAEGNTIY
abundance: -; v_gene: TRBV5-6; j_gene: TRBJ2-7; CDR3aa: ASSSPGQGYEQY
abundance: -; v_gene: TRBV5-6; j_gene: TRBJ2-3; CDR3aa: ASSLGPGQGTDTQY
abundance: medium-sized; v_gene: TRBV5-6; j_gene: TRBJ1-1; CDR3aa: ASRLGGTEAF
abundance: -; v_gene: TRBV3-1/TRBV3-2; j_gene: TRBJ2-5; CDR3aa: ASSQVETQY
abundance: -; v_gene: TRBV11-2; j_gene: TRBJ1-1; CDR3aa: ASSLMDSEAF
abundance: -; v_gene: TRBV5-1; j_gene: TRBJ2-5; CDR3aa: ASSPRDHKETQY
abundance: -; v_gene: TRBV9; j_gene: TRBJ2-5; CDR3aa: ASSPPPGAAGETQY
abundance: -; v_gene: TRBV11-2; j_gene: TRBJ2-7; CDR3aa: ASSPGGLYEQY
abundance: -; v_gene: TRBV11-3; j_gene: TRBJ2-1; CDR3aa: ASSYSGSYNEQF
abundance: -; v_gene: TRBV6-7; j_gene: TRBJ2-3; CDR3aa: ASSYSGQESTDTQY
abundance: -; v_gene: TRBV27; j_gene: TRBJ2-3; CDR3aa: ASSFLGLAGEESTDTQY
abundance: -; v_gene: TRBV6-4; j_gene: TRBJ1-5; CDR3aa: ASSHFRWARPNQPQH
abundance: -; v_gene: TRBV5-4; j_gene: TRBJ2-7; CDR3aa: ASSLAGLTYEQY
abundance: once; v_gene: TRBV12-3/TRBV12-4; j_gene: TRBJ1-2; CDR3aa: ASSPGRNYGYT
abundance: -; v_gene: TRBV9; j_gene: TRBJ2-5; CDR3aa: ASSVGPTRALRETQY
abundance: -; v_gene: TRBV6-5; j_gene: TRBJ1-2; CDR3aa: ASRQGNYGYT
abundance: -; v_gene: TRBV5-1; j_gene: TRBJ1-1; CDR3aa: ASSLANTEAF
abundance: -; v_gene: TRBV5-8; j_gene: TRBJ2-1; CDR3aa: ASSLLALSMGSEQF
abundance: -; v_gene: TRBV18; j_gene: TRBJ1-2; CDR3aa: ASSPSRTGENYGYT
abundance: -; v_gene: TRBV5-1; j_gene: TRBJ2-7; CDR3aa: ASSLHEGAYEQY
abundance: -; v_gene: TRBV15; j_gene: TRBJ1-2; CDR3aa: ATSRDLRRESYGYT
abundance: -; v_gene: TRBV5-6; j_gene: TRBJ1-1; CDR3aa: ASSTGTGEEAF
abundance: once; v_gene: TRBV6-4; j_gene: TRBJ1-1; CDR3aa: ASSRESDTEAF
abundance: -; v_gene: TRBV6-5; j_gene: TRBJ1-1; CDR3aa: ASSYSTMNTEAF
abundance: -; v_gene: TRBV12-5; j_gene: TRBJ1-1; CDR3aa: ASGPGGEGTEAF
abundance: -; v_gene: TRBV7-3; j_gene: TRBJ2-3; CDR3aa: ASSRSGGAKDTQY